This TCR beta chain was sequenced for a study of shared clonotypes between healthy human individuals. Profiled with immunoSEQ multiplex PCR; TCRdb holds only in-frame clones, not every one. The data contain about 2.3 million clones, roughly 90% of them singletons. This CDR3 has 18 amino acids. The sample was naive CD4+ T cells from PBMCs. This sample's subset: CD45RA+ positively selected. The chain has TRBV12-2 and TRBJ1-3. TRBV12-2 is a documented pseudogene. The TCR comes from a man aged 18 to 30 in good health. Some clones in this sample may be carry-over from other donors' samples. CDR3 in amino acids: CASRPGWLLLRSGNTIYF. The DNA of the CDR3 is TGTGCAAGTCGCCCCGGGTGGCTCTTGCTTCGCTCTGGAAACACCATATATTTT.